The next 6 T cell receptor beta chains were all read from a single sample in a study of blood T cell repertoires in COVID-19. Generated by immunoSEQ multiplex PCR, the TCRdb table keeps only in-frame clones and is missing some. In the table there are some 400,000 clones, around 89% of which are singletons. The specimen sequenced was PBMCs or T cells enriched from blood (not recorded which). These receptors came from a man in his thirties or forties who had recovered from COVID-19.

Points on this clone: A read error may explain this, as a much larger clone is one base away. Other DNA sequences in this specimen translate into the identical CDR3. This rearrangement joins TRBV3-1 (or the pseudogene TRBV3-2) to TRBJ2-4; D might be TRBD1 (6 bases). This CDR3 has 14 residues. Trimming removed 0 bases at V and 3 bases at J, with 6 bases between. The germline V gene has CDR1 LGHDT and CDR2 YNNKEL (reference sequence). The CDR3 protein is CASSQEGGKNIQYF. The CDR3 bases are TGTGCCAGCAGCCAAGAAGGGGGCAAAAACATTCAGTACTTC.

This chain links TRBV28 with TRBJ2-2; a possible D gene is TRBD1 (6 bases). The germline CDR1 and CDR2 sequences are MDHEN and SYDVKM. CDR3 size: 13 residues. V lost 4 bases, J lost 7 bases, and 10 bases lay in between. The CDR3 coding sequence is TGTGCCAGCAGTTCTGGACAGTTCGGGGAGCTGTTTTTT. It yields the protein CASSSGQFGELFF. The variable domain in full, with the rest retrieved from reference TRBV28 and TRBJ2-2, is DVKVTQSSRYLVKRTGEKVFLECVQDMDHENMFWYRQDPGLGLRLIYFSYDVKMKEKGDIPEGYSVSREKKERFSLILESASTNQTSMYLCASSSGQFGELFFGEGSRLTVL.

This clone was recorded once. The chain uses TRBV5-6 and TRBJ2-1; D ambiguous. The germline gives CDR1 SGHDT, CDR2 YYEEEE. This CDR3 is 11 amino acids long. Between the trimmed V and J ends, which lost 2 bases and 9 bases, there was a span of 6 bases. The CDR3 sequence is CASSFMSEQFF. For the CDR3, the DNA is TGTGCCAGCAGCTTTATGAGTGAGCAGTTCTTC.

The chain uses TRBV7-9 and TRBJ2-2; TRBD1 matches at 8 bases. The CDR3 loop spans 15 amino acids. Unmatched junction bases numbered 8, after V lost 5 bases and J lost 6 bases. Germline CDR1 is SEHNR and CDR2 is FQNEAQ (reference sequence). CDR3: CASSLRTGYAGELFF. In nucleotides, the CDR3 is TGTGCCAGCAGCCTCCGGACAGGGTACGCCGGGGAGCTGTTTTTT. The full variable domain, with the rest looked up from reference TRBV7-9 and TRBJ2-2, is DTGVSQNPRHKITKRGQNVTFRCDPISEHNRLYWYRQTLGQGPEFLTYFQNEAQLEKSRLLSDRFSAERPKGSFSTLEIQRTEQGDSAMYLCASSLRTGYAGELFFGEGSRLTVL.

This chain links TRBV21-1 with TRBJ1-3. TRBV21-1 is a recognized pseudogene. The CDR3 covers 16 residues. The CDR3 coding sequence is TGTGCCAGCAGCAAAGGCGCCTTCTCCTCTGGAAACACCATATATTTT. Translated: CASSKGAFSSGNTIYF.

The chain combines TRBV19 with TRBJ2-1; TRBD2 agrees at 7 bases. CDR1 is LNHDA, CDR2 SQIVND, per germline (reference sequence). Trimming at V came to 1 base and at J to 1 base, leaving 7 bases not matched to a gene. This CDR3 spans 17 amino acids. CDR3 nucleotide sequence: TGTGCCAGTAGTATAGGTCCAGCGGGGTGGTCCTACAATGAGCAGTTCTTC. Translation gives CASSIGPAGWSYNEQFF.